A single sample is the source of the 14 T cell receptor beta chains below, sequenced in a study of blood T cell repertoires in COVID-19. Clones were read by immunoSEQ multiplex PCR, and TCRdb kept only the in-frame ones, dropping some. The sample includes more than 200,000 clones, roughly 87% of them seen just once. The sequenced material came from PBMCs or T cells enriched from blood (not recorded which). Every receptor here comes from a woman aged 25 to 39 with acute COVID-19.

The CDR3 bases are TGTGCCAGCAGTCTAGGGGAATACTCTGGAAACACCATATATTTT. It encodes CASSLGEYSGNTIYF. This chain joins TRBV6-5 and TRBJ1-3, with a possible D match to TRBD1 (5 bases). The germline CDR1 and CDR2 sequences are MNHEY and SVGAGI. The CDR3 loop spans 15 amino acids. Trimming removed 5 bases from V and 0 bases from J, with 11 bases in between.

DNA of the CDR3: TGTGCCAGTAGTTTCCTAGCGGGAGTCTACAATGAGCAGTTCTTC. Amino acid sequence: CASSFLAGVYNEQFF. This chain uses TRBV19 with TRBJ2-1; the match to TRBD2 covers 10 bases. The CDR3 length is 15 residues. Germline V gives CDR1 LNHDA, CDR2 SQIVND (reference sequence). The ends lost 5 bases at V and 3 bases at J; junction bases unmatched: 4.

The chain is built from TRBV14 and TRBJ1-3, with TRBD1 matching 7 bases. Unmatched junction bases numbered 10, after V lost 11 bases and J lost 3 bases. This CDR3 spans 14 amino acids. The germline V gene has CDR1 SGHDN and CDR2 FVKESK. CDR3 sequence: CARLTGNDGNTIYF. The CDR3 DNA follows: TGTGCCCGCTTGACAGGGAACGATGGAAACACCATATATTTT.

J is TRBJ1-2 and V is TRBV6-5; 9 nucleotides match TRBD1. The CDR3 spans 14 residues. V trimming: 5 bases; J trimming: 8 bases; junction bases outside the gene matches: 9. Germline CDR1 is MNHEY and CDR2 is SVGAGI. The CDR3 loop is CASSPPGQGFGYTF. CDR3 coding DNA: TGTGCCAGCAGTCCCCCGGGACAGGGCTTCGGCTACACCTTC.

The CDR3 is CASSQASGSYNEQFF. For the CDR3, the DNA is TGTGCCAGCAGCCAAGCTAGCGGTTCCTACAATGAGCAGTTCTTC. The chain employs TRBV7-9 and TRBJ2-1; 7 positions agree with TRBD2. Germline V gives CDR1 SEHNR, CDR2 FQNEAQ (reference sequence). V trimming: 5 bases; J trimming: 1 base; junction bases outside the gene matches: 5. The CDR3 spans 15 residues.

This clone was seen a few times. The V and J genes are TRBV28 and TRBJ2-7; tentative D call: TRBD2 (5 bases). In germline, CDR1 is MDHEN, CDR2 SYDVKM. The length of the CDR3 is 15 residues. Trimming left V 8 bases short and J 0 bases short, with 17 bases between. The DNA for the CDR3 is TGTGCCAGCTTAGGGCACCCCGGGAACTCCTACGAGCAGTACTTC. Protein sequence: CASLGHPGNSYEQYF.

The chain uses TRBV7-9 and TRBJ1-1; no firm D call. The V and J ends lost 4 bases and 4 bases respectively, with 7 bases between them. There are 12 residues in the CDR3. The germline V gene encodes CDR1 SEHNR and CDR2 FQNEAQ (reference sequence). Here the CDR3 reads CASSSMITEAFF. The DNA of the CDR3 is TGTGCCAGCAGCTCTATGATCACTGAAGCTTTCTTT. The full variable domain, its missing parts supplied by reference TRBV7-9 and TRBJ1-1, is DTGVSQNPRHKITKRGQNVTFRCDPISEHNRLYWYRQTLGQGPEFLTYFQNEAQLEKSRLLSDRFSAERPKGSFSTLEIQRTEQGDSAMYLCASSSMITEAFFGQGTRLTVV.

The V call is TRBV28, the J call TRBJ2-1; a possible D gene is TRBD2 (7 bases). V gave up 5 bases and J gave up 7 bases, with 21 bases separating them. CDR1 is MDHEN, CDR2 SYDVKM, per germline. The CDR3 has 16 amino acids. CDR3 sequence reads: CASSLTPGGGGNEQFF. CDR3 sequence (DNA): TGTGCCAGCAGTCTGACCCCTGGGGGGGGCGGGAATGAGCAGTTCTTC.

The J gene is TRBJ2-3, the V gene TRBV6-2 or TRBV6-3, with TRBD2 matching over 10 bases. After removal of 5 bases from V and 4 bases from J, the junction contained 6 bases not matched to a gene. Germline CDR1 is MNHEY and CDR2 is SVGEGT. This CDR3 is built from 15 residues. Written as DNA, the CDR3 is TGTGCCAGCAGTAGCGGGGGGGCAGTGGCAGATACGCAGTATTTT. This sequence encodes CASSSGGAVADTQYF.

The gene calls are TRBV7-2 and TRBJ2-7; D perhaps matches TRBD2 (6 bases). The CDR3 extends over 13 amino acids. Germline V gene sequence: CDR1 SGHTA, CDR2 FQGNSA. The ends were cut back, 3 bases at V and 6 bases at J, with 12 bases in the middle. CDR3: CASSFSGPFEQYF. The CDR3 coding sequence is TGTGCCAGCAGCTTCAGCGGGCCGTTCGAGCAGTACTTC.

The rearrangement joins TRBV11-3 to TRBJ2-2; 8 nucleotides line up with TRBD1. Trimming took 3 bases from V and 6 from J; bases not matched to a gene: 6. There are 15 residues in the CDR3. Germline CDR1 is SGHNT and CDR2 is YENEEA. The CDR3 here is CASSFGQGQAGELFF. The CDR3 DNA follows: TGTGCCAGCAGCTTTGGACAGGGACAAGCCGGGGAGCTGTTTTTT.

The chain couples TRBV18 to TRBJ2-2; 10 positions match TRBD2. Germline CDR1 reads KGHSH; CDR2 reads LQKENI. The CDR3 contains 17 residues. Trimming removed 0 bases from V and 5 bases from J; junction bases left unmatched: 6. The CDR3 DNA sequence: TGTGCCAGCTCACCACCGCTAGCGGGAGCGGATACCGGGGAGCTGTTTTTT. Amino acid sequence: CASSPPLAGADTGELFF.

The chain links TRBV5-1 to TRBJ2-7; the D gene is possibly TRBD1 (5 bases). This CDR3 is built from 15 residues. CDR1 is SGHRS and CDR2 is YFSETQ in the germline V gene. The V end lost 3 bases, the J end lost 6 bases, and 19 bases lay between the germline ends. The CDR3 nucleotides read TGCGCCAGCAGCTACACCCAGGGTAACGTCGGCGAGCAGTACTTC. Translation gives CASSYTQGNVGEQYF.

This chain uses TRBV19 with TRBJ2-1, with 9 bases fitting TRBD2. There are 16 residues in the CDR3. V lost 6 bases to trimming and J lost 8 bases; unmatched junction nucleotides: 14. Germline CDR1 is LNHDA and CDR2 is SQIVND (reference sequence). The CDR3 loop is CASSSPPGGGADEQFF. Written as DNA, the CDR3 is TGTGCCAGTAGCTCCCCCCCGGGCGGGGGGGCCGATGAGCAGTTCTTC.